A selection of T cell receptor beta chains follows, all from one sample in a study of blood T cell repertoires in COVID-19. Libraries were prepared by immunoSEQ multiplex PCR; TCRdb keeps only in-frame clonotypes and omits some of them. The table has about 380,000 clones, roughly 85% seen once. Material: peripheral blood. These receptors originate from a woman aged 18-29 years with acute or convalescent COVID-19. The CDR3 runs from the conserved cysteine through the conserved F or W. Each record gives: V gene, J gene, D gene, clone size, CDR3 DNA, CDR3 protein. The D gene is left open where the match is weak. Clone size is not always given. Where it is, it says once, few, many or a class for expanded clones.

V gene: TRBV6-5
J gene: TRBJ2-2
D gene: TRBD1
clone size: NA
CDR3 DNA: TGTGCCAGCACTCGCAGGGGGTTTGAAGGCGGGGAGCTGTTTTTT
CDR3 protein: CASTRRGFEGGELFF

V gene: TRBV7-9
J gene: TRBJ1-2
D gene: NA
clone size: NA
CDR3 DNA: TGTGCCAGCAGCTTAGGAGGAGGGCACGGCTACACCTTC
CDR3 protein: CASSLGGGHGYTF

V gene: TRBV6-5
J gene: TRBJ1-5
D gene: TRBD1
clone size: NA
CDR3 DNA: TGTGCCAGCAGCCCGACAGGGTTTGGCAATCAGCCCCAGCATTTT
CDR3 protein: CASSPTGFGNQPQHF

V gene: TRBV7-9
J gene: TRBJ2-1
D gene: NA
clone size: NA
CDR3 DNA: TGTGCCAGCAGCGCCCCGGTTGAAGAGCAGTTCTTC
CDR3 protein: CASSAPVEEQFF

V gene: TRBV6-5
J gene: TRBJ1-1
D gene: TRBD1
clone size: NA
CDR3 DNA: TGTGCCAGCAGCATGGGACAGCTCACTGAAGCTTTCTTT
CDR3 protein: CASSMGQLTEAFF

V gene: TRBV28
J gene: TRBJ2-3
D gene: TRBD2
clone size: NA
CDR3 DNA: TGTGCCAGCACCCTCCTTAGGGGACTAGCAGATACGCAGTATTTT
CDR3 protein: CASTLLRGLADTQYF

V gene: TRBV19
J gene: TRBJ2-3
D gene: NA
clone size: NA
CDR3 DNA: TGTGCCAGTAGTCTGAGACATCTCAGCACAGATACGCAGTATTTT
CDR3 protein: CASSLRHLSTDTQYF

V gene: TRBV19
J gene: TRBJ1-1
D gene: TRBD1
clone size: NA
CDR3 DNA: TGTGCCAGTAGTACCGGGGGACAGCTGAACACTGAAGCTTTCTTT
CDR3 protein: CASSTGGQLNTEAFF

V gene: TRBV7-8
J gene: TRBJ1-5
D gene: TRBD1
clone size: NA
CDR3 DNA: TGTGCCAGCAGCGACGGGACAGGCAATCAGCCCCAGCATTTT
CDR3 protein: CASSDGTGNQPQHF

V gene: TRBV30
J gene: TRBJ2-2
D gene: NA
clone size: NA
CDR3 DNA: TGTGCCGGTTCCCGGGGATCGAACACCGGGGAGCTGTTTTTT
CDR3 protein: CAGSRGSNTGELFF

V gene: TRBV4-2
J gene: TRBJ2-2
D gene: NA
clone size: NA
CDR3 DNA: TGTGCCAGCAGCCAAGAAGTCAGGGCCGGGGAGCTGTTTTTT
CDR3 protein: CASSQEVRAGELFF

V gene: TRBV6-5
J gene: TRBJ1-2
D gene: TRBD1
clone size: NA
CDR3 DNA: TGTGCCAGCAGCCTCGGACAGGGAAGGAATGGCTACACCTTC
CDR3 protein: CASSLGQGRNGYTF

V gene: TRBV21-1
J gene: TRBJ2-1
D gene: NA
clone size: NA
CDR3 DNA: TGTGCCGACTCGACCGGGACAGGAAACAATGAGCAGTTCTTC
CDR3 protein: CADSTGTGNNEQFF

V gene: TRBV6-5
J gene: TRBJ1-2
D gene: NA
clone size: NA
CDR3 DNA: TGTGCCAGCAGTTACTCAGGGGCCCTCTCCTATGGCTACACCTTC
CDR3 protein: CASSYSGALSYGYTF

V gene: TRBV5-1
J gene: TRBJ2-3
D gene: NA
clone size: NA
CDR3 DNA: TGCGCCAGCACCATGGAGGGCTTACTCACAGATACGCAGTATTTT
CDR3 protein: CASTMEGLLTDTQYF

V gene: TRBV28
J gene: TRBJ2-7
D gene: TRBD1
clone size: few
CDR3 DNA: TGTGCCACGCAACCAGGGGGCTCGGGGCCTTACGAGCAGTACTTC
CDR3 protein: CATQPGGSGPYEQYF

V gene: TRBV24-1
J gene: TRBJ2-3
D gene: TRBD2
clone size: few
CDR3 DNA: TGTGCCACCTCTTCAAGGCAGTGGAAGCGGGAGCCGAGCACAGATACGCAGTATTTT
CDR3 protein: CATSSRQWKREPSTDTQYF

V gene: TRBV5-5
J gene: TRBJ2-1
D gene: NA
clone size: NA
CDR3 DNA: TGTGCCAGCAGCTTGGCCGGGACAAGCTTGAAGAATGAGCAGTTCTTC
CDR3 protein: CASSLAGTSLKNEQFF

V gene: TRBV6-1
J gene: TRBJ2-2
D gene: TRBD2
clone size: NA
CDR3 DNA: TGTGCCAGCAGTGAAGCTGGGCCGGGACTAGCGGGAGAGCGGACCGGGGAGCTGTTTTTT
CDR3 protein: CASSEAGPGLAGERTGELFF

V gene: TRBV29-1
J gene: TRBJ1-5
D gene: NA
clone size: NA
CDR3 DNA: TGCAGCGTTGGGGGGTCGGGGGATCAGCCCCAGCATTTT
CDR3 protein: CSVGGSGDQPQHF

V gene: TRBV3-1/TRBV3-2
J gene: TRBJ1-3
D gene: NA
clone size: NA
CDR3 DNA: TGTGCCAGCAGCCCATCGACAGTCGGAAACACCATATATTTT
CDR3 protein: CASSPSTVGNTIYF

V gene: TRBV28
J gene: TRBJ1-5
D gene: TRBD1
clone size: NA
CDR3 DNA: TGTGCCAGCAGTTTATTCGAGTACAGGGGCGGCAATCAGCCCCAGCATTTT
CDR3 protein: CASSLFEYRGGNQPQHF

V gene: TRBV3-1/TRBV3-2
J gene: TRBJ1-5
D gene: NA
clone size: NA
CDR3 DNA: TGTGCCAGCAGCTCTGGACAAATGGGTCAGCCCCAGCATTTT
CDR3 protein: CASSSGQMGQPQHF

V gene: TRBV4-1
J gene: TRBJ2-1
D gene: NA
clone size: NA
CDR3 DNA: TGCGCCAGCAGCCAAGATAGCCTAGCGAAGGATACTGAGCAGTTCTTC
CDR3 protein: CASSQDSLAKDTEQFF

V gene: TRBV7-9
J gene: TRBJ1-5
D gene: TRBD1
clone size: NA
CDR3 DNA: TGTGCCAGCAGCCAGGGGGGTGACCCCACTCACAATCAGCCCCAGCATTTT
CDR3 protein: CASSQGGDPTHNQPQHF

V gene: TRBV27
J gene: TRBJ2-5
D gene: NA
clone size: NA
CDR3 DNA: TGTGCCAGCAGTTGGGCCAGGGGGGTCCAAGAGACCCAGTACTTC
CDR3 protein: CASSWARGVQETQYF

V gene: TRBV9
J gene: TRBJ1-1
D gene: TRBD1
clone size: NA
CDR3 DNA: TGTGCCAGCAGCCCCCGACAGGGAAGGAACACTGAAGCTTTCTTT
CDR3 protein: CASSPRQGRNTEAFF

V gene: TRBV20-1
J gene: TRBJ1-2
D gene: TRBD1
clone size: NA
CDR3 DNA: TGCAGTGCTAGTCGGGGCCAGGGGGATGGCTACACCTTC
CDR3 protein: CSASRGQGDGYTF

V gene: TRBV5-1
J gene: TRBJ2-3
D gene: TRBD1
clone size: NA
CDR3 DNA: TGCGCCAGCAGCTTCGACAGGGGGGGAAGCACAGATACGCAGTATTTT
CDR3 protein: CASSFDRGGSTDTQYF

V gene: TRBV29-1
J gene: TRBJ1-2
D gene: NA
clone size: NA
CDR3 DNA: TGCAGCGTTGGGGAACTACAGGGAAACTATGGCTACACCTTC
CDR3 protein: CSVGELQGNYGYTF

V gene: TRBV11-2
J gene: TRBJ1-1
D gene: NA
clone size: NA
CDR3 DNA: TGTGCCAGCAGCTTAGGGACAAGTTACACTGAAGCTTTCTTT
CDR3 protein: CASSLGTSYTEAFF

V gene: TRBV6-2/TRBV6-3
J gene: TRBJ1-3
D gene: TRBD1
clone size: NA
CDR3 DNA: TGTGCCAGCAGTTCCATTCACCGGGGACAGCGGGGAAACACCATATATTTT
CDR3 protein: CASSSIHRGQRGNTIYF

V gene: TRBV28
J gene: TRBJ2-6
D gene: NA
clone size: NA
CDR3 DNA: TGTGCCAGCGGGTTCCGGGACATAGCTAAGGACTCTGGGGCCAACGTCCTGACTTTC
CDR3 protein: CASGFRDIAKDSGANVLTF

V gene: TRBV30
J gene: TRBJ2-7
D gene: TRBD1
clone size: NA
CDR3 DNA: TGTGCCTGGACCCCGGGACAGGGCTACGAGCAGTACTTC
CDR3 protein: CAWTPGQGYEQYF

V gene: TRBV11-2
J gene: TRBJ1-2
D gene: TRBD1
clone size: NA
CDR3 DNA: TGTGCCAGCAGCTTGATCGGAGGAGGGGGCGGGGATGGCTACACCTTC
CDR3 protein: CASSLIGGGGGDGYTF

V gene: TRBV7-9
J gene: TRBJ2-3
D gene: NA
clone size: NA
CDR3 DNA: TGTGCCAGCGGCACCTATCGGACAGCCACAGATACGCAGTATTTT
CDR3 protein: CASGTYRTATDTQYF

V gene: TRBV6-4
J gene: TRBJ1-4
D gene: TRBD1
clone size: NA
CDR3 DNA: TGTGCCAGCAGTGTAGAACCGGGACAGGGTACTGAAAAACTGTTTTTT
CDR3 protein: CASSVEPGQGTEKLFF

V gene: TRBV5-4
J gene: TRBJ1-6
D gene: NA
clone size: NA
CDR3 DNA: TGTGCCAGCAGTTACGACCAAAGGGGTAATTCACCCCTCCACTTT
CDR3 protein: CASSYDQRGNSPLHF

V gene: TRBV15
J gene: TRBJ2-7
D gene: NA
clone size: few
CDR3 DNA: TGTGCCACCAGCAGAGATCGAGGCAATTCCTACGAGCAGTACTTC
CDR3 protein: CATSRDRGNSYEQYF

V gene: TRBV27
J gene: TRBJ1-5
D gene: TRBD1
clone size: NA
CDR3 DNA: TGTGCCAGCAGTTTTGGACAGGGGCCTTCGAGCAATCAGCCCCAGCATTTT
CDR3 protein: CASSFGQGPSSNQPQHF

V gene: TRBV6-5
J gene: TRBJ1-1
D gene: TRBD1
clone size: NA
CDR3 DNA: TGTGCCAGCAGTTATCCGGGACAGGGCCGTACTGAAGCTTTCTTT
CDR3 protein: CASSYPGQGRTEAFF

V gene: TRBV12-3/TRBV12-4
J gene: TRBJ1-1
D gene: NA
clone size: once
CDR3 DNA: TGTGCCAGCAGTTTAGACGGCACTGAAGCTTTCTTT
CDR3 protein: CASSLDGTEAFF

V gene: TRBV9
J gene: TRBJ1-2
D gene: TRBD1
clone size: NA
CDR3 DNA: TGTGCCAGCAGCCCTACGACCGGGACAGGGTTCTATGGCTACACCTTC
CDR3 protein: CASSPTTGTGFYGYTF